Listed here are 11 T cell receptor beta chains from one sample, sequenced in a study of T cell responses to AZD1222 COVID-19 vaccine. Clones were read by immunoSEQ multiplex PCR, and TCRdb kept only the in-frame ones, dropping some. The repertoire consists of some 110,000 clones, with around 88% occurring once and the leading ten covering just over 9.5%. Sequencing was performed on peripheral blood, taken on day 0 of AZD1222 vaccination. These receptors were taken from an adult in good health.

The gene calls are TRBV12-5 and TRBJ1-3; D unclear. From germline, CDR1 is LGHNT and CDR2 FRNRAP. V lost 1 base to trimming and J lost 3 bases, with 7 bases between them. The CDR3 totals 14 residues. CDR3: CASGLGSYGNTIYF. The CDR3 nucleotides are TGTGCTAGTGGTTTGGGATCATATGGAAACACCATATATTTT.

In DNA, the CDR3 is TGTGCCAGCAGCACAAACAACAGGAACTATGGCTACACCTTC. Amino acid sequence: CASSTNNRNYGYTF. This chain joins TRBV7-2 and TRBJ1-2; weak D call: TRBD1 (5 bases). Between the trimmed V and J ends, which lost 5 bases and 2 bases, there was a span of 12 bases. There are 14 residues in the CDR3. Germline assignment: CDR1 SGHTA and CDR2 FQGNSA.

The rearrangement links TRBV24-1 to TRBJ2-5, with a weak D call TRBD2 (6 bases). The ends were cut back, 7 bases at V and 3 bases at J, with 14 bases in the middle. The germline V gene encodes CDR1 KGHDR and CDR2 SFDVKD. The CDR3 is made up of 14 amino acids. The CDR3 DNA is TGTGCCACCAGCCTTGGGACTCCCGAAGAGACCCAGTACTTC. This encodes CATSLGTPEETQYF.

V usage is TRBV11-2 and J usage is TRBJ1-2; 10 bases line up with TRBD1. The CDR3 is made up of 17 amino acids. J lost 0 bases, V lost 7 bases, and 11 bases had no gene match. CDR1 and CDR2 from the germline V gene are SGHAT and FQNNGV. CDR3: CASTGQGPLTTNYGYTF. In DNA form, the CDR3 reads TGTGCCAGCACGGGACAGGGGCCGCTAACGACTAACTATGGCTACACCTTC.

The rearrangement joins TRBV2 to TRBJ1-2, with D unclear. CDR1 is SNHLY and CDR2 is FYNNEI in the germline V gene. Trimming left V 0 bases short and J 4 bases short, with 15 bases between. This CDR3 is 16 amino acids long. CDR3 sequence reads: CASSEADPARSYGYTF. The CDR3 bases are TGTGCCAGCAGTGAAGCGGATCCGGCCCGCTCCTATGGCTACACCTTC.

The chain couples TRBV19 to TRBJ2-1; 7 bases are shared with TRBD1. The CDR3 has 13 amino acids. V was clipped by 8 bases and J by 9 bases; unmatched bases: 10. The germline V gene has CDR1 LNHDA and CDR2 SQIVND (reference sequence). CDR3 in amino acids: CASLGRQGIEQFF. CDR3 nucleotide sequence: TGTGCCAGTTTGGGAAGACAGGGCATTGAGCAGTTCTTC.

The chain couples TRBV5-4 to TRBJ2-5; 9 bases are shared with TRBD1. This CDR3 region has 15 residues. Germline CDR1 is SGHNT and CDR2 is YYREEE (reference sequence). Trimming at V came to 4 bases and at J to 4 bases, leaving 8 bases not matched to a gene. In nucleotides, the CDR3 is TGTGCCAGCAGCCACCTCACAGGGGGCAGAGAGACCCAGTACTTC. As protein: CASSHLTGGRETQYF.

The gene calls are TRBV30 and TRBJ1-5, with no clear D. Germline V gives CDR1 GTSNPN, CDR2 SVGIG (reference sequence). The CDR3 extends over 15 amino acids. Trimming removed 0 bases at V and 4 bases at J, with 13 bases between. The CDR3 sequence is CAWSVGSVANQPQHF. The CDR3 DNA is TGTGCCTGGAGTGTAGGGTCAGTAGCAAATCAGCCCCAGCATTTT.

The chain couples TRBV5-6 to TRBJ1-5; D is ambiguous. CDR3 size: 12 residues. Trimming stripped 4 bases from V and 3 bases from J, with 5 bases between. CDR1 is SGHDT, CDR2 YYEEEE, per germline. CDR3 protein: CASSLLNQPQHF. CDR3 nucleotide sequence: TGTGCCAGCAGCCTACTCAATCAGCCCCAGCATTTT.

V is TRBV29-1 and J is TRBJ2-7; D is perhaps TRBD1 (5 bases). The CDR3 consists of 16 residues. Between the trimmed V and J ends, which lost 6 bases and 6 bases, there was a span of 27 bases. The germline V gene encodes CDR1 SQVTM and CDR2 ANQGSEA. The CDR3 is CSVSRRAHLGAFEQYF. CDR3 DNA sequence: TGCAGCGTAAGCCGCCGGGCTCACCTAGGGGCCTTCGAGCAGTACTTC.

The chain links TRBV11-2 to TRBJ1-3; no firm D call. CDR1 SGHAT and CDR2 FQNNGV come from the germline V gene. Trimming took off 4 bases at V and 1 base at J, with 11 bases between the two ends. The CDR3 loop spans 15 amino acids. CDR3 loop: CASSSGRWSGNTIYF. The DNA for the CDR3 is TGTGCCAGCAGCTCCGGACGTTGGTCTGGAAACACCATATATTTT.